There are many counts of the clone carrying this TCR beta chain. TCRdb reprocessed the PCR reads with MiXCR, giving one entry per CDR3 protein. This sample has nearly 650,000 distinct CDR3 sequences; over 25% occur once, and the top ten carry about 0.81%. This sample stems from a study of molecular identifiers for immune sequencing clone quantification. Sequences were obtained from naive CD8+ T cells from blood, with Jurkat cell RNA spiked in. Subset defined: FACS-sorted CD8+CD4-CCR7+CD45RA+ naive T cells. This TCR was sampled from a human donor in good health. Some libraries in this study had Jurkat cell RNA spiked in.

The CDR3 coding sequence is TGTGCCAGCAGCCAGACGCTCGGAGGGGGGGATCAGCCCCAGCATTTT. The encoded protein is CASSQTLGGGDQPQHF. The V gene is TRBV28, the J gene TRBJ1-5, with D maybe TRBD1 (6 bases). Germline CDR1 and CDR2: MDHEN and SYDVKM. CDR3 size: 16 residues. Trimming pared 6 bases from V and 5 bases from J, leaving 20 bases between.